The clone carrying this T cell receptor (beta chain) occurred many times. Its antigen is unknown. This sample stems from a study of metastatic and nonmetastatic thyroid tumors. As for the study in general: Repertoires of blood and of tissue (tumor or nodule) from malignant and benign thyroid patients were compared.

Per the authors' pipeline: Between-group CDR3 differences, defined by clinicopathological status, yielded a distant-metastasis classifier for papillary thyroid cancer. With MiXCR, TCRdb reprocessed the PCR reads. These V and J calls derive from TCRdb rather than the authors' analysis. The repertoire holds approximately 25,000 clones, with 20% to 25% as singletons. Patients underwent thyroid surgery, and none had received any treatment before it. Study-wide points: Benign nodules were reported to have significantly lower TCR beta diversity than malignant thyroid tumors, in blood and tumor.

This TCR came from a male donor with papillary thyroid cancer or a benign thyroid nodule (not recorded which). Some clones in this sample may be carry-over from other donors' samples. The specimen sequenced was blood.

Here the CDR3 reads CASSTALNTEAFF. In DNA form, the CDR3 reads TGTGCTAGTTCAACGGCATTGAACACTGAAGCTTTCTTT. The rearrangement links TRBV12-5 to TRBJ1-1; D uncertain. This CDR3 is built from 13 residues. The V gene's germline CDR1 is LGHNT and CDR2 FRNRAP. The germline V and J ends were trimmed by 8 bases and 0 bases, with 10 bases remaining between them.